This TCR beta chain was captured in a study of radiotherapy plus CTLA-4 blockade in lung cancer. Study findings and constraints: In blood, early T cell clone dynamics reportedly predicted response best, together with interferon-beta.

TCRdb's copy holds only in-frame clones and misses some; the assay was immunoSEQ multiplex PCR. The table lists 20,000 to 25,000 clones, less than 80% of them singletons. Trimming pared 5 bases from V and 4 bases from J, leaving 11 bases between. Germline lookup yields CDR1 MNHEY and CDR2 SMNVEV (reference sequence). CDR3 length equals 13 residues. The sample holds a few counts of this clone. Its antigen remains unknown. The receptor was isolated from a human donor with non-small cell lung cancer whose response to radiotherapy plus ipilimumab could not be evaluated. The starting material was peripheral blood, obtained from a patient treated with radiotherapy plus ipilimumab. The V call is TRBV27, the J call TRBJ1-1, with a possible D match to TRBD1 (5 bases). The CDR3 here is CASSTRVGTEAFF. The DNA for the CDR3 is TGTGCCAGCAGTACCAGGGTTGGCACTGAAGCTTTCTTT.